A selection of T cell receptor beta chains follows, all from one sample in a study of shared clonotypes between healthy human individuals. TCRdb keeps only in-frame clones here, not all; method: immunoSEQ multiplex PCR. Of about 2 million clones listed, 85% to 95% are singletons. Sequencing was done on a sample of naive CD8+ T cells sorted from blood. These receptors all stem from a man aged 18 to 35 in good health. The CDR3 runs from the conserved cysteine through the conserved F or W. Each record gives: D gene, J gene, V gene, clone size, CDR3 DNA, CDR3 protein. The D gene is left open where the match is weak. Clone size is given for some rows only: seen once, a few or many times, or a class if the clone is expanded.

.,TRBJ2-7,TRBV6-5,.,TGTGCCAGCAGTCCCGGGAGCTCCTACGAGCAGTACTTC,CASSPGSSYEQYF
.,TRBJ1-5,TRBV7-9,.,TGTGCCAGCAGCGGGGAGGGGCAGCCCCAGCATTTT,CASSGEGQPQHF
.,TRBJ2-7,TRBV4-3,.,TGCGCCAGCAGCCAAGCGCGGAACTCCTACGAGCAGTACTTC,CASSQARNSYEQYF
.,TRBJ1-3,TRBV6-1,.,TGTGCCAGCAGTGTATGGGGGCCCTCTGGAAACACCATATATTTT,CASSVWGPSGNTIYF
.,TRBJ2-3,TRBV28,.,TGTGCCAGCAGTTTGTCGGGGGCAGATACGCAGTATTTT,CASSLSGADTQYF
.,TRBJ2-7,TRBV2,.,TGTGCCAGCAGTGAATCGAGTATAGGGTTAGGGTACGAGCAGTACTTC,CASSESSIGLGYEQYF
.,TRBJ2-1,TRBV5-5,.,TGTGCCAGCAGCTCCGGACCGGGGGGCCTTAATGAGCAGTTCTTC,CASSSGPGGLNEQFF
.,TRBJ2-2,TRBV13,.,TGTGCCAGCAGCCCTCCAGGGTCCCCCGGGGAGCTGTTTTTT,CASSPPGSPGELFF
.,TRBJ1-3,TRBV6-6,.,TGTGCCAGCACCGTACAGGGCTTCTCTGGAAACACCATATATTTT,CASTVQGFSGNTIYF
.,TRBJ1-4,TRBV6-1,.,TGTGCCAGCAGTGAAGCATTAGAAGGGTTAGACGAAAAACTGTTTTTT,CASSEALEGLDEKLFF
.,TRBJ1-2,TRBV6-6,.,TGTGCCAGCAGTTACTCTGGGCAGAACTATGGCTACACCTTC,CASSYSGQNYGYTF
TRBD1,TRBJ1-5,TRBV7-8,.,TGTGCCAGCACGCCCGGGACAGGGGGACAGCCCCAGCATTTT,CASTPGTGGQPQHF
TRBD2,TRBJ2-1,TRBV2,.,TGTGCCAGCACCCTCCTCGGGGGGGCTTCCTACAATGAGCAGTTCTTC,CASTLLGGASYNEQFF
TRBD2,TRBJ2-2,TRBV7-6,.,TGTGCCAGCAGCCCCCGACTAGCGATGAACACCGGGGAGCTGTTTTTT,CASSPRLAMNTGELFF
.,TRBJ1-1,TRBV9,.,TGTGCCAGCGGGTGGGGAGTTGGCACTGAAGCTTTCTTT,CASGWGVGTEAFF
.,TRBJ2-7,TRBV7-2,.,TGTGCCAGCAGCTTAGTGGATAGTGCCCTCTCCTACGAGCAGTACTTC,CASSLVDSALSYEQYF
.,TRBJ2-1,TRBV10-2,once,TGCGCCAGCAGTGTTGAGGGAACCAATGAGCAGTTCTTC,CASSVEGTNEQFF
TRBD1,TRBJ1-5,TRBV5-3,once,TGTGCCAGAAGTCGTATCCCCGGGACAGATATCTATAGCAATCAGCCCCAGCATTTT,CARSRIPGTDIYSNQPQHF
.,TRBJ1-1,TRBV2,.,TGTGCCAGCCTTTGGGAGGGCGCGAACACTGAAGCTTTCTTT,CASLWEGANTEAFF
TRBD1,TRBJ2-7,TRBV6-5,.,TGTGCCAGCAGTTACGGGACAGGGGAGGCCTATTACGAGCAGTACTTC,CASSYGTGEAYYEQYF
.,TRBJ1-5,TRBV5-8,.,TGTGCCAGCAGCCGGACAGCGTATAGCAATCAGCCCCAGCATTTT,CASSRTAYSNQPQHF
.,TRBJ2-5,TRBV11-2,.,TGTGCCAGCAGCAGCGTCCGTTCTGGAGGGACCCAGTACTTC,CASSSVRSGGTQYF
.,TRBJ1-2,TRBV6-5,.,TGTGCCAGCAGTTACTCGACTGAGGGCGCAGCCTATGGCTACACCTTC,CASSYSTEGAAYGYTF
.,TRBJ2-3,TRBV2,.,TGTGCCAGCAGCACTACAGATACGCAGTATTTT,CASSTTDTQYF
TRBD1,TRBJ2-7,TRBV9,.,TGTGCCAGCAGCGAGGGACAGGGGGAAGACTACGAGCAGTACTTC,CASSEGQGEDYEQYF
.,TRBJ2-1,TRBV4-3,.,TGCGCCAGCAGCCAAGAAGGCGGGTCGACCACCAAGGGATTCGGTGAGCAGTTCTTC,CASSQEGGSTTKGFGEQFF
TRBD2,TRBJ2-7,TRBV7-6,.,TGTGCCAGCAGCTTAAGGGACTATTCAACCTACGAGCAGTACTTC,CASSLRDYSTYEQYF
.,TRBJ1-5,TRBV27,.,TGTGCCAGCAGGGGCTATAGCAATCAGCCCCAGCATTTT,CASRGYSNQPQHF
.,TRBJ1-1,TRBV29-1,.,TGCAGCTCGGTGAGGGACGGCGGAGCTTTCTTT,CSSVRDGGAFF
TRBD1,TRBJ1-5,TRBV6-5,.,TGTGCCAGCAGTTCAGGGGGGAGAGATCAGCCCCAGCATTTT,CASSSGGRDQPQHF
.,TRBJ1-2,TRBV5-6,.,TGTGCCAGCAGCACCGGGACGATAAATGGCTACACCTTC,CASSTGTINGYTF
TRBD1,TRBJ2-7,TRBV18,.,TGTGCCAGCTCGCTATCCGGGACAGGGGCCTACGAGCAGTACTTC,CASSLSGTGAYEQYF
TRBD1,TRBJ2-5,TRBV12-5,.,TGTGCTAGTGGTTTGGTGACAGGGTTTTTAGAGACCCAGTACTTC,CASGLVTGFLETQYF
.,TRBJ2-7,TRBV9,.,TGTGCCAGCAGCGTAGGGGTGGGATTCTACGAGCAGTACTTC,CASSVGVGFYEQYF
TRBD1,TRBJ2-7,TRBV4-1,.,TGCGCCAGCAACCCCGGGACAGGGTACGAGCAGTACTTC,CASNPGTGYEQYF
TRBD2,TRBJ2-7,TRBV27,.,TGTGCCAGCAGTTTTGGGGGGGGCTCCTACGAGCAGTACTTC,CASSFGGGSYEQYF
.,TRBJ2-3,TRBV15,.,TGTGCCACCGGGGTCGGTCTAGCTGTAGGAGATACGCAGTATTTT,CATGVGLAVGDTQYF
TRBD1,TRBJ2-1,TRBV2,.,TGTGCCAGCACCGGGACAGTTTACAATGAGCAGTTCTTC,CASTGTVYNEQFF
.,TRBJ2-1,TRBV11-2,.,TGTGCCAGCAGCACGGGACGGAGCTCCTACAATGAGCAGTTCTTC,CASSTGRSSYNEQFF
TRBD1,TRBJ1-5,TRBV27,once,TGTGCCAGCAGTTTATCGGCAGGGGGCTTGGTGCCCCAGCATTTT,CASSLSAGGLVPQHF
.,TRBJ1-2,TRBV4-1,.,TGCGCCAGCAGATCCGGGAACTATGGCTACACCTTC,CASRSGNYGYTF
.,TRBJ1-2,TRBV20-1,.,TGCAGTGCCCTGGGCGACCCTGGCTACACCTTC,CSALGDPGYTF
.,TRBJ1-3,TRBV2,.,TGTGCCAGCGGGCCGGCGGACTCTGGAAACACCATATATTTT,CASGPADSGNTIYF
TRBD1,TRBJ1-2,TRBV5-6,.,TGTGCCAGCAGCTTGGGACAGGGTGGCTATGGCTACACCTTC,CASSLGQGGYGYTF
.,TRBJ2-7,TRBV6-6,.,TGTGCCAGCAGTTACTCGAGCAACGAGCAGTACTTC,CASSYSSNEQYF
.,TRBJ1-2,TRBV27,.,TGTGCCAGCAGCTCCGACATCGCCAGCTCATATGGCTACACCTTC,CASSSDIASSYGYTF
.,TRBJ2-1,TRBV9,.,TGTGCCAGCAGCGTAGATAGGGGGGGCTACAATGAGCAGTTCTTC,CASSVDRGGYNEQFF
.,TRBJ2-7,TRBV21-1,.,TGTGCCAGCAGCAAAGGGGCCGAGAGGGCCTACGAGCAGTACTTC,CASSKGAERAYEQYF
.,TRBJ2-3,TRBV6-5,.,TGTGCCAGCAGTAGGGGGAGTGAGACGCAGTATTTT,CASSRGSETQYF
TRBD1,TRBJ2-4,TRBV7-8,.,TGTGCCAGCAGCCCGTCGCCGGGACAGCTAGCCAAAAACATTCAGTACTTC,CASSPSPGQLAKNIQYF
TRBD2,TRBJ2-5,TRBV4-3,.,TGCGCCAGCAGCCAAGAATACGGGACTAGCCCACGGGAGACCCAGTACTTC,CASSQEYGTSPRETQYF
.,TRBJ2-7,TRBV27,.,TGTGCCAGCAGTTTACTCCAGGGAAGGTACGAGCAGTACTTC,CASSLLQGRYEQYF
.,TRBJ1-6,TRBV28,.,TGTGCCAGCAGCTTCAGGGGCGGGAAGTCACCCCTCCACTTT,CASSFRGGKSPLHF
TRBD1,TRBJ1-1,TRBV7-8,.,TGTGCCAGCAGCTTGGGACAGGGTTGGACTGAAGCTTTCTTT,CASSLGQGWTEAFF
TRBD1,TRBJ1-6,TRBV13,.,TGTGCCAGCAGGGAGGAGGGGGCTGATTCACCCCTCCACTTT,CASREEGADSPLHF
TRBD1,TRBJ2-7,TRBV7-9,.,TGTGCCAGCAGCTACAGACCCGGACAGGCCTACGAGCAGTACTTC,CASSYRPGQAYEQYF
.,TRBJ2-7,TRBV5-1,.,TGCGCCAGCAGCTTGGAGGGGACACACTACGAGCAGTACTTC,CASSLEGTHYEQYF
.,TRBJ1-2,TRBV30,.,TGTGCCTGGAGAGCGAAACTAGGACAAGATGGCTACACCTTC,CAWRAKLGQDGYTF
.,TRBJ1-6,TRBV30,.,TGTGCCTGGAGTGAACGGGGACCCTACTCACCCCTCCACTTT,CAWSERGPYSPLHF
.,TRBJ1-1,TRBV7-9,.,TGTGCCAGCAGCACCACGAGATGGGGCCGGGGGACTGAAGCTTTCTTT,CASSTTRWGRGTEAFF